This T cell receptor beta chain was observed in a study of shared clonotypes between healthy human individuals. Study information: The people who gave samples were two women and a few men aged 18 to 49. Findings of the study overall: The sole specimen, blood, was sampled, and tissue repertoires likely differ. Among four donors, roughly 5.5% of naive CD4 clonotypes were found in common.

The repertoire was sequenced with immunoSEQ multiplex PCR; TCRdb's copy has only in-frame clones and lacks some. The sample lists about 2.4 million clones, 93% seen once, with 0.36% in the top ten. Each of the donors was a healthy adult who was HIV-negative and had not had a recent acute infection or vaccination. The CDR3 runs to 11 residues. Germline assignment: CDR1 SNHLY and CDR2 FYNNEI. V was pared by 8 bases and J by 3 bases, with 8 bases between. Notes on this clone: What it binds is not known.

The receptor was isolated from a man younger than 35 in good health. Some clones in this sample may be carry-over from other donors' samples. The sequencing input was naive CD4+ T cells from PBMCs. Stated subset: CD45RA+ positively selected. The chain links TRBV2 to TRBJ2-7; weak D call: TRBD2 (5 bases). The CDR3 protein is CASQLVYEQYF. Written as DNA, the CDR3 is TGTGCCAGCCAACTAGTCTACGAGCAGTACTTC.